This TCR beta chain was observed in a study of cytomegalovirus exposure and HLA in healthy donors. The V gene's germline CDR1 is SGHAT and CDR2 FQNNGV. Trimming removed 4 bases from V and 6 bases from J; junction bases left unmatched: 13. The CDR3 totals 16 residues. Regarding this clone: The antigen remains unidentified.

It was with 60 Vbeta and 13 Jbeta primers that the PCR ran. Generated by immunoSEQ multiplex PCR, the TCRdb table keeps only in-frame clones and is missing some. The sample carries more than 200,000 clones, roughly 80% recorded once. Study findings and constraints: Under in vitro conditions, a few CMV-associated chains were confirmed as specific for CMV antigens. Later genetic work tied a missense DCLRE1C variant to beta-chain V and J trimming.

This TCR was recovered from a man in his forties in good health and CMV-seronegative. Input material: PBMCs. The J gene is TRBJ2-5, the V gene TRBV11-2; 8 nucleotides agree with TRBD1. Here the CDR3 reads CASSSGQGTTSKTQYF. CDR3 sequence (DNA): TGTGCCAGCAGCTCAGGACAGGGAACTACCTCGAAGACCCAGTACTTC. The entire variable domain, with the rest obtained from reference TRBV11-2 and TRBJ2-5, is as follows: EAGVAQSPRYKIIEKRQSVAFWCNPISGHATLYWYQQILGQGPKLLIQFQNNGVVDDSQLPKDRFSAERLKGVDSTLKIQPAKLEDSAVYLCASSSGQGTTSKTQYFGPGTRLLVL.